A single sample gave rise to the 9 T cell receptor beta chains below, sequenced in a study of blood T cell repertoires in COVID-19. The table came from immunoSEQ multiplex PCR; TCRdb's copy has only in-frame clones and leaves some out. In the table there are under 250,000 clones, approximately 84% of which are singletons. Input material: peripheral blood. The receptors here all came from a woman aged 25 to 39 who had recovered from COVID-19.

This rearrangement joins TRBV27 to TRBJ2-3; TRBD2 matches 11 bases. The ends lost 4 bases at V and 0 bases at J; junction bases unmatched: 9. CDR3 length: 18 residues. Looked up from germline, CDR1 is MNHEY and CDR2 is SMNVEV (reference sequence). CDR3 sequence reads: CASSSLPRTSGSTDTQYF. Here the CDR3 DNA reads TGTGCCAGCAGTTCCCTACCTAGGACTAGCGGGAGCACAGATACGCAGTATTTT.

The chain links TRBV6-4 to TRBJ2-2, with no clear D. With 2 bases removed from V and 3 bases from J, the gap between germline ends came to 7 bases. There are 14 residues in the CDR3. CDR1 is MRHNA and CDR2 is SNTAGT in the germline V gene. The CDR3: CASSDRPDTGELFF. CDR3 coding DNA: TGTGCCAGCAGTGACCGCCCGGACACCGGGGAGCTGTTTTTT.

The CDR3 reads CASRGTSSGNEQYF. CDR3 DNA: TGTGCCAGCAGAGGGACATCCTCGGGGAACGAGCAGTACTTC. V gene TRBV6-5 combines with J gene TRBJ2-7; a possible D gene is TRBD1 (6 bases). The CDR3 sequence is 14 residues long. Germline CDR1 is MNHEY and CDR2 is SVGAGI. Trimming stripped 6 bases from V and 5 bases from J, with 17 bases between.

This clone has just a few counts. The chain recombines TRBV27 with TRBJ1-5; maybe TRBD1 (6 bases). The CDR3 is 16 residues long. V lost 5 bases and J 5 bases, leaving 19 bases between the germline ends. CDR1 and CDR2 from the germline V gene are MNHEY and SMNVEV (reference sequence). CDR3 DNA sequence: TGTGCCAGCAGTCCTGGGGCGTGGCAGGGGCATCAGCCCCAGCATTTT. It translates to CASSPGAWQGHQPQHF.

The sample holds one count of this clone. The V and J genes are TRBV5-1 and TRBJ2-5, with 9 nucleotides matching TRBD1. Trimming cost V 0 bases and J 5 bases; bases outside gene matches: 5. The CDR3 is 15 amino acids. Per germline, CDR1 SGHRS and CDR2 YFSETQ. This CDR3 reads CASSLAGQGGETQYF. The CDR3 nucleotides read TGCGCCAGCAGCTTGGCGGGACAGGGCGGCGAGACCCAGTACTTC.

The chain is built from TRBV28 and TRBJ2-5; TRBD1 agrees at 9 bases. CDR1 and CDR2 from the germline V gene are MDHEN and SYDVKM. This CDR3 comprises 15 residues. V lost 7 bases and J lost 9; bases outside the gene matches: 15. In DNA, the CDR3 is TGTGCCAGCACAAAAAGGGACAGGGCTTTGGGGGCCCAGTACTTC. Amino acids: CASTKRDRALGAQYF. The complete variable domain, with remaining parts taken from reference TRBV28 and TRBJ2-5, reads DVKVTQSSRYLVKRTGEKVFLECVQDMDHENMFWYRQDPGLGLRLIYFSYDVKMKEKGDIPEGYSVSREKKERFSLILESASTNQTSMYLCASTKRDRALGAQYFGPGTRLLVL.

This sequence joins TRBV5-1 and TRBJ2-3; a weak D match, TRBD1 (6 bases). This CDR3 has 14 residues. Germline values: CDR1 SGHRS, CDR2 YFSETQ. Trimming removed 4 bases at V and 0 bases at J, with 9 bases between. The DNA of the CDR3 is TGCGCCAGCAGCCGGGACAAAAGCACAGATACGCAGTATTTT. Protein product: CASSRDKSTDTQYF.

CDR3 amino acids: CASARYNEQFF. CDR3 DNA: TGTGCTAGTGCTCGCTACAATGAGCAGTTCTTC. V usage is TRBV12-5 and J usage is TRBJ2-1; D gene unclear. The germline gives CDR1 LGHNT, CDR2 FRNRAP. The CDR3 loop spans 11 amino acids. With 7 bases removed from V and 3 bases from J, the gap between germline ends came to 4 bases.

This rearrangement joins TRBV7-9 to TRBJ2-1; the match to TRBD2 covers 10 bases. There are 14 residues in the CDR3. J lost 8 bases, V lost 5 bases, and 6 bases had no gene match. Germline V gene sequence: CDR1 SEHNR, CDR2 FQNEAQ (reference sequence). The CDR3 reads CASSPGLAAHEQFF. The CDR3 bases are TGTGCCAGCAGCCCCGGACTAGCGGCCCATGAGCAGTTCTTC.